Below are 29 T cell receptor beta chains sequenced from a single sample in a study of blood T cell repertoires in COVID-19. Repertoires were generated with immunoSEQ multiplex PCR, while TCRdb's copy carries only in-frame clones and drops some. The sample has 200,000 to 300,000 clones, 83% seen once; the top ten hold around 6%. Sequencing was performed on peripheral blood. These receptors came from a human donor in a cohort sampled during active COVID-19.

This rearrangement joins TRBV28 to TRBJ2-7; D call uncertain. The CDR3 runs to 17 residues. CDR1 and CDR2 from the germline V gene are MDHEN and SYDVKM. The ends were cut back, 2 bases at V and 0 bases at J, with 17 bases in the middle. CDR3 residues: CASSLRLPLLSSYEQYF. The CDR3 DNA reads TGTGCCAGCAGTTTAAGACTCCCGCTCCTGAGCTCCTACGAGCAGTACTTC.

This sequence joins TRBV20-1 and TRBJ2-5; the match to TRBD1 covers 8 bases. The V and J ends lost 3 bases and 5 bases, in that order; junction bases with no gene match: 5. From germline, CDR1 is DFQATT and CDR2 SNEGSKA (reference sequence). The CDR3 is 13 amino acids. The CDR3 reads CSASPGGDETQYF. CDR3 DNA: TGCAGTGCTAGTCCAGGGGGCGACGAGACCCAGTACTTC.

The J gene is TRBJ2-1, the V gene TRBV13; 12 bases are shared with TRBD2. V shed 4 bases and J 2 bases; nucleotides not matched to a gene: 12. The CDR3 totals 19 residues. The germline CDR1 and CDR2 sequences are PRHDT and FYEKMQ (reference sequence). The CDR3 is CASSSGASGGVLTYNEQFF. The CDR3 DNA follows: TGTGCCAGCAGCTCAGGGGCTAGCGGGGGGGTACTTACCTACAATGAGCAGTTCTTC.

The rearrangement links TRBV7-6 to TRBJ2-2; D uncertain. From germline, CDR1 is SGHVS and CDR2 FNYEAQ. This CDR3 contains 15 residues. V shed 3 bases and J shed 7 bases, with 15 bases lying between them. The CDR3 DNA is TGTGCCAGCAGCTTGTCTGAGGTGGTGAGCGGGGAGCTGTTTTTT. Its translation: CASSLSEVVSGELFF.

This clone was detected only once. This chain uses TRBV19 with TRBJ1-5; D ambiguous. V was shortened by 0 bases and J by 0 bases, with 3 bases between the two germline ends. Per the germline V gene, CDR1 is LNHDA and CDR2 is SQIVND (reference sequence). The CDR3 runs 14 residues. The CDR3 DNA is TGTGCCAGTAGTATAGAGCGTAGCAATCAGCCCCAGCATTTT. Translating it yields CASSIERSNQPQHF.

V gene TRBV7-2 combines with J gene TRBJ2-1; tentative D call: TRBD2 (5 bases). Trimming removed 2 bases at V and 7 bases at J, with 15 bases between. Germline CDR1 reads SGHTA; CDR2 reads FQGNSA. The CDR3 has 15 amino acids. CDR3 bases: TGTGCCAGCAGCTTATCGGTCGAAACGGGAAATGAGCAGTTCTTC. It yields the protein CASSLSVETGNEQFF.

This chain links TRBV7-9 with TRBJ2-5; 11 bases line up with TRBD1. The V and J ends lost 3 bases and 4 bases, in that order; junction bases with no gene match: 1. Germline lookup yields CDR1 SEHNR and CDR2 FQNEAQ (reference sequence). This CDR3 is 14 amino acids long. CDR3 sequence reads: CASSFGTGGETQYF. In DNA form, the CDR3 reads TGTGCCAGCAGCTTTGGGACAGGGGGAGAGACCCAGTACTTC.

This sequence joins TRBV28 and TRBJ1-5; no firm D call. The CDR3 consists of 12 residues. The V gene's germline CDR1 is MDHEN and CDR2 SYDVKM. The germline V and J ends were trimmed by 6 bases and 15 bases, with 18 bases remaining between them. The CDR3 bases are TGTGCCAGCAGAACCCCCACGGAGGATCCGCATTTT. Amino acid sequence: CASRTPTEDPHF.

This chain joins TRBV7-8 and TRBJ2-5, with 7 bases lining up with TRBD1. Losses at the gene ends were 6 bases for V and 4 bases for J; bases not matched to a gene: 5. The CDR3 has 13 amino acids. The germline V gene encodes CDR1 SGHVS and CDR2 FQNEAQ. The CDR3 DNA sequence: TGTGCCAGCAGTTTACAGGGGAGAGAGACCCAGTACTTC. The encoded protein is CASSLQGRETQYF.

V and J are TRBV6-5 and TRBJ1-3; D uncertain. The CDR3 spans 15 residues. Germline V gene data show CDR1 as MNHEY and CDR2 as SVGAGI. Trimming removed 0 bases at V and 7 bases at J, with 13 bases between. CDR3 loop: CASSYSAPRWNTIYF. The CDR3 DNA follows: TGTGCCAGCAGTTACTCGGCTCCGAGGTGGAACACCATATATTTT.

The rearrangement joins TRBV12-5 to TRBJ2-3, with 7 bases identical to TRBD1. From germline, CDR1 is LGHNT and CDR2 FRNRAP. V lost 6 bases to trimming and J lost 3 bases; unmatched junction nucleotides: 6. CDR3 length equals 14 residues. This chain's CDR3 is CASGRDSVTDTQYF. The CDR3, as DNA: TGTGCTAGTGGCCGGGACAGCGTGACAGATACGCAGTATTTT.

The chain employs TRBV24-1 and TRBJ2-1, with a weak D call TRBD1 (6 bases). Trimming left V 4 bases short and J 0 bases short, with 12 bases between. There are 16 residues in the CDR3. The germline V gene has CDR1 KGHDR and CDR2 SFDVKD. DNA of the CDR3: TGTGCCACCAGTGAGGCAGGGGCTAGCTCCTACAATGAGCAGTTCTTC. This codes for CATSEAGASSYNEQFF.

This rearrangement joins TRBV21-1 to TRBJ2-1; the table gives TRBD1 as D, unverified against the DNA. TRBV21-1 is described as a pseudogene. The CDR3 has 16 amino acids. CDR3 coding DNA: TGTGCCAGCACACTAGACCGGGACACAGCCTACAATGAGCAGTTCTTC. This encodes CASTLDRDTAYNEQFF.

The chain combines TRBV5-5 with TRBJ2-2; TRBD2 agrees at 7 bases. The germline gives CDR1 SGHKS, CDR2 YYEKEE (reference sequence). J gave up 6 bases and V 0 bases, and 11 bases lay outside the gene matches. The CDR3 contains 17 residues. The CDR3 sequence is CASSLERAGVVPGELFF. The CDR3 coding sequence is TGTGCCAGCAGCTTGGAGAGGGCGGGAGTAGTTCCCGGGGAGCTGTTTTTT.

The gene calls are TRBV19 and TRBJ2-7; 10 bases align to TRBD1. The ends lost 6 bases at V and 5 bases at J; junction bases unmatched: 10. This CDR3 has 15 amino acids. Germline values: CDR1 LNHDA, CDR2 SQIVND (reference sequence). The CDR3 bases are TGTGCCAGTAGCATCCATAAAGGGACAGGGGACGAGCAGTACTTC. Translated, it gives CASSIHKGTGDEQYF.

V usage is TRBV10-3 and J usage is TRBJ2-5; possibly TRBD2 for D (6 bases). Trimming cost V 6 bases and J 2 bases, with 10 bases left between them. Germline-derived CDR1 and CDR2 are ENHRY and SYGVKD. CDR3 length: 13 amino acids. The CDR3 DNA sequence: TGTGCCATCAGGGCTAGCGAACAAGAGACCCAGTACTTC. Translating it yields CAIRASEQETQYF.

The chain couples TRBV2 to TRBJ2-3; D perhaps matches TRBD1 (5 bases). CDR1 is SNHLY and CDR2 is FYNNEI in the germline V gene. The CDR3 contains 14 residues. V lost 4 bases, J lost 0 bases, and 8 bases lay in between. The CDR3 nucleotides read TGTGCCAGCAGTGTTAGGGGAAGCACAGATACGCAGTATTTT. It yields the protein CASSVRGSTDTQYF.

V and J are TRBV2 and TRBJ2-7; 16 positions agree with TRBD2. The junction had 5 bases not matched to a gene; V was cut back by 9 bases and J by 6 bases. Germline assignment: CDR1 SNHLY and CDR2 FYNNEI. CDR3 length: 14 amino acids. CDR3 amino acids: CARGTSGRAGEQYF. Here the CDR3 DNA reads TGTGCCAGAGGGACTAGCGGGAGGGCCGGCGAGCAGTACTTC.

The V gene is TRBV28, the J gene TRBJ2-1, with 7 bases fitting TRBD2. The length of the CDR3 is 17 residues. Trimming removed 3 bases from V and 3 bases from J; junction bases left unmatched: 11. Germline-derived CDR1 and CDR2 are MDHEN and SYDVKM. CDR3 loop: CASSFSYAGVRYNEQFF. CDR3 in DNA: TGTGCCAGCAGTTTTAGCTACGCGGGAGTGCGCTACAATGAGCAGTTCTTC.

This clone has just a few counts. The chain links TRBV24-1 to TRBJ1-3; possible D gene TRBD1, 6 bases. Trimming cost V 2 bases and J 0 bases, with 19 bases left between them. Germline-derived CDR1 and CDR2 are KGHDR and SFDVKD. The CDR3 has 19 residues. The CDR3 DNA reads as TGTGCCACCAGTGATTGGACAGTACCTAGGGTGGGCTCTGGAAACACCATATATTTT. This codes for CATSDWTVPRVGSGNTIYF.

The V call is TRBV7-6, the J call TRBJ1-5; D gene ambiguous. The V end lost 6 bases, the J end lost 6 bases, and 15 bases lay between the germline ends. This CDR3 comprises 14 residues. Per the germline V gene, CDR1 is SGHVS and CDR2 is FNYEAQ. CDR3 in amino acids: CASSSVMSGQPQHF. The CDR3 coding sequence is TGTGCCAGCAGTTCAGTCATGAGCGGTCAGCCCCAGCATTTT.

This chain links TRBV4-1 with TRBJ2-5; D not certain. The CDR3 runs 15 residues. Trimming removed 0 bases at V and 1 base at J, with 9 bases between. Germline CDR1 MGHRA, CDR2 YSYEKL. In nucleotides, the CDR3 is TGCGCCAGCAGCCAAGAATTAGTGCCCCAAGAGACCCAGTACTTC. It specifies CASSQELVPQETQYF.

The chain combines TRBV6-5 with TRBJ2-5, with 7 bases lining up with TRBD1. V shed 2 bases, J shed 1 base, and the junction held 1 base outside the gene matches. The CDR3 extends over 14 amino acids. The germline CDR1 and CDR2 sequences are MNHEY and SVGAGI. CDR3 amino acids: CASSYDRVQETQYF. In DNA, the CDR3 is TGTGCCAGCAGTTACGACAGGGTCCAAGAGACCCAGTACTTC.

J is TRBJ1-5 and V is TRBV24-1, with D tentatively TRBD1 (5 bases). Germline V CDR1 and CDR2: KGHDR, SFDVKD. There are 14 residues in the CDR3. V was pared by 7 bases and J by 0 bases, with 9 bases between. This CDR3 reads CATRAGGSNQPQHF. DNA of the CDR3: TGTGCCACCAGGGCCGGGGGTAGCAATCAGCCCCAGCATTTT.

The rearrangement links TRBV10-3 to TRBJ2-1, with 8 bases that match TRBD2. V lost 7 bases and J lost 5; bases outside the gene matches: 10. CDR3 size: 15 residues. Per the germline V gene, CDR1 is ENHRY and CDR2 is SYGVKD. The CDR3 nucleotides are TGTGCCATCAAGAGACGGGAACTAGCGGACAATGAGCAGTTCTTC. Its translation is CAIKRRELADNEQFF.

The V gene is TRBV5-6, the J gene TRBJ2-3; D call uncertain. Between the trimmed V and J ends, which lost 4 bases and 6 bases, there was a span of 18 bases. This CDR3 spans 15 amino acids. CDR1 is SGHDT, CDR2 YYEEEE, per germline. The DNA of the CDR3 is TGTGCCAGCAGCCCCAGTTGGTCTAGTCGGGATACGCAGTATTTT. Translation: CASSPSWSSRDTQYF.

The rearrangement uses TRBV5-4 and TRBJ2-7; 9 nucleotides match TRBD1. J was trimmed by 4 bases and V by 2 bases; bases with no gene match: 13. Germline CDR1 reads SGHNT; CDR2 reads YYREEE (reference sequence). This CDR3 spans 17 amino acids. DNA of the CDR3: TGTGCCAGCAGCTTTAGCTCCGGGACAGGGTTCCCTTACGAGCAGTACTTC. This codes for CASSFSSGTGFPYEQYF.

J is TRBJ2-5 and V is TRBV6-4, with D maybe TRBD1 (5 bases). In germline, CDR1 is MRHNA, CDR2 SNTAGT. Trimming cost V 10 bases and J 7 bases, with 13 bases left between them. This CDR3 is 11 amino acids long. The CDR3 spells CATYRYPTQYF. DNA for the CDR3: TGTGCCACCTACAGGTACCCGACCCAGTACTTC.

The chain recombines TRBV9 with TRBJ1-5; D possibly corresponds to TRBD1 (5 bases). Germline assignment: CDR1 SGDLS and CDR2 YYNGEE. The CDR3 contains 14 residues. Trimming shortened V by 4 bases and J by 6 bases, and 14 bases separated the two germline ends. CDR3 sequence (DNA): TGTGCCAGCAGCACCAGGGAAGGTGGTCAGCCCCAGCATTTT. Translating gives CASSTREGGQPQHF.